The sequence of this TCR beta chain was determined in a study of vaccination effects on CD4 cells after COVID-19. Points from the study as a whole: Vaccine- and infection-induced clones showed marked clonal contraction late following vaccination.

The CDR3 runs 17 residues. Germline V gene lookup returns CDR1 LGHNA and CDR2 YNFKEQ. Trimming stripped 3 bases from V and 3 bases from J, with 18 bases between. Subsequent to 10 days of culture, CD4+ T cells were isolated. It was between March and December 2020 that the person had a SARS-CoV-2 infection confirmed by PCR. The data were produced by immunoSEQ multiplex PCR, yet TCRdb's version contains in-frame clones alone and is incomplete. The data hold tens of thousands of clones, with approximately 72% observed a single time. Details on this clone: The antigen is not known.

V usage is TRBV4-2 and J usage is TRBJ1-3, with D perhaps matching TRBD1 (6 bases). This specimen consisted of CD4+ T cells from PBMCs cultured without peptide, obtained before COVID-19 vaccination. The receptor's source is a human donor who had a prior SARS-CoV-2 infection. CDR3 sequence: CASSHPLGPGVGNTIYF. Written as DNA, the CDR3 is TGTGCCAGCAGCCATCCCTTGGGGCCAGGGGTTGGAAACACCATATATTTT.